Listed here are 29 T cell receptor beta chains from one sample, sequenced in a study of beta chain features in type 1 diabetes. The study's findings and limits: Significant though moderate, a shortening of TCRB CDR3s appeared in all four CD4+ subsets of Type 1 diabetes patients.

Sequenced material consisted of expressed TCRB transcripts (all of the isolated RNA was reverse transcribed). TCRdb's table, derived via immunoSEQ multiplex PCR, lists solely in-frame clones and lacks some. The data contain about 700,000 clones, over 10% of them singletons. These TCRs are of unknown antigen specificity. Material: naive CD4+ T cells from blood. Receptors were obtained from a man aged 18-30 years with type 1 diabetes.

This clone was seen a handful of times. The gene calls are TRBV27 and TRBJ2-7; D might be TRBD1 (6 bases). This CDR3 contains 14 residues. Trimming took off 3 bases at V and 2 bases at J, with 11 bases between the two ends. Germline CDR1 and CDR2: MNHEY and SMNVEV (reference sequence). Here the CDR3 DNA reads TGTGCCAGCAGTTTCAAGGACAGTACCTACGAGCAGTACTTC. Translation gives CASSFKDSTYEQYF.

This clone was observed a few times. The chain carries TRBV5-1 and TRBJ2-7; D may be TRBD1 (6 bases). Germline V gene sequence: CDR1 SGHRS, CDR2 YFSETQ. This CDR3 comprises 13 residues. V gave up 4 bases and J gave up 5 bases, with 13 bases separating them. CDR3 residues: CASSTTTGNEQYF. Written as DNA, the CDR3 is TGCGCCAGCAGCACCACGACAGGCAACGAGCAGTACTTC. The complete variable domain, with remaining parts taken from reference TRBV5-1 and TRBJ2-7, reads KAGVTQTPRYLIKTRGQQVTLSCSPISGHRSVSWYQQTPGQGLQFLFEYFSETQRNKGNFPGRFSGRQFSNSRSEMNVSTLELGDSALYLCASSTTTGNEQYFGPGTRLTVT.

In this sample, this clone turned up a few times. The chain recombines TRBV25-1 with TRBJ2-1; 10 bases agree with TRBD2. Trimming took 5 bases from V and 0 from J; bases not matched to a gene: 1. The CDR3 runs 15 residues. Germline lookup yields CDR1 MGHDK and CDR2 SYGVNS. CDR3 DNA sequence: TGTGCCAGCAGTCAGCGGGGGGGCTCCTACAATGAGCAGTTCTTC. This gives the protein CASSQRGGSYNEQFF.

The chain combines TRBV6-5 with TRBJ1-1, with a tentative D call TRBD1 (5 bases). With 6 bases removed from V and 6 bases from J, the gap between germline ends came to 17 bases. Germline CDR1 reads MNHEY; CDR2 reads SVGAGI. The CDR3 runs 14 residues. The CDR3 coding sequence is TGTGCCAGCAGGCCAGGGCCTTCCTTGTCTGAAGCTTTCTTT. This codes for CASRPGPSLSEAFF.

This clone was counted between two and nine times. CDR3 in amino acids: CASSLDRSTYGYTF. The CDR3 nucleotides read TGTGCCAGCAGCTTAGACAGGTCGACCTATGGCTACACCTTC. The V call is TRBV7-9, the J call TRBJ1-2, with TRBD1 as a possible D gene (5 bases). Trimming left V 1 base short and J 4 bases short, with 10 bases between. CDR1 is SEHNR, CDR2 FQNEAQ, per germline (reference sequence). This CDR3 comprises 14 residues.

This clone was observed a few times. The sample carries other DNA sequences with the same CDR3. The rearrangement uses TRBV6-6 and TRBJ1-5; D not certain. Germline V gene lookup returns CDR1 MNHNY and CDR2 SVGAGI (reference sequence). The CDR3 has 15 amino acids. Trimming removed 0 bases at V and 0 bases at J, with 6 bases between. CDR3 loop: CASSYSGYSNQPQHF. For the CDR3, the DNA is TGTGCCAGCAGTTACTCGGGGTATAGCAATCAGCCCCAGCATTTT.

The chain recombines TRBV7-3 with TRBJ2-4, with a tentative D call TRBD2 (5 bases). Germline V CDR1 and CDR2: SGHTA, FQGTGA. V gave up 7 bases and J gave up 7 bases, with 17 bases separating them. The CDR3 has 14 residues. The DNA of the CDR3 is TGTGCCAGCACCGCCATCCAGCCGGGGAACATTCAGTACTTC. Translating gives CASTAIQPGNIQYF.

The chain recombines TRBV7-9 with TRBJ1-5; tentative D call: TRBD1 (5 bases). The CDR3 contains 16 residues. Germline CDR1 reads SEHNR; CDR2 reads FQNEAQ (reference sequence). Trimming pared 0 bases from V and 5 bases from J, leaving 14 bases between. CDR3 in DNA: TGTGCCAGCAGCTTAGCCGGCCAGGGTCCGGATCAGCCCCAGCATTTT. Its translation is CASSLAGQGPDQPQHF.

This clone was recorded a few times. This sequence joins TRBV18 and TRBJ2-2, with D unresolved. The CDR3 contains 13 residues. V dropped 1 base and J dropped 3 bases, with 3 bases sitting between them. Germline V lookup: CDR1 KGHSH, CDR2 LQKENI. DNA for the CDR3: TGTGCCAGCTCACCACGGTACACCGGGGAGCTGTTTTTT. Its protein product is CASSPRYTGELFF.

In its sample, this clone was seen a few times. V usage is TRBV2 and J usage is TRBJ2-3; D ambiguous. Trimming cost V 3 bases and J 3 bases, with 7 bases left between them. CDR1 is SNHLY and CDR2 is FYNNEI in the germline V gene. The CDR3 has 13 amino acids. The DNA of the CDR3 is TGTGCCAGCAGTGACTGGGAAACAGATACGCAGTATTTT. Protein: CASSDWETDTQYF.

This clone was counted only a few times. V usage is TRBV29-1 and J usage is TRBJ1-4; perhaps TRBD1 as D (5 bases). The CDR3 loop spans 17 amino acids. From germline, CDR1 is SQVTM and CDR2 ANQGSEA. V lost 5 bases and J 4 bases, leaving 23 bases between the germline ends. The CDR3, as DNA: TGCAGCGTTCGGGTGTTCGGTGGAACAGGCTTTAATGAAAAACTGTTTTTT. This sequence encodes CSVRVFGGTGFNEKLFF. The variable domain in full, completed from reference TRBV29-1 and TRBJ1-4, reads SAVISQKPSRDICQRGTSLTIQCQVDSQVTMMFWYRQQPGQSLTLIATANQGSEATYESGFVIDKFPISRPNLTFSTLTVSNMSPEDSSIYLCSVRVFGGTGFNEKLFFGSGTQLSVL.

The chain links TRBV6-4 to TRBJ1-6; 8 bases fit TRBD1. Trimming took 8 bases from V and 7 from J; bases not matched to a gene: 7. Germline loops: CDR1 MRHNA, CDR2 SNTAGT. The CDR3 spans 14 residues. In nucleotides, the CDR3 is TGTGCCAGCGGAACAGGGGGACAAAATTCACCCCTCCACTTT. As protein: CASGTGGQNSPLHF.

The chain links TRBV4-2 to TRBJ1-6, with 8 bases fitting TRBD1. Germline trimming cut 0 bases from V and 8 bases from J; bases unmatched to any gene: 6. The CDR3 totals 16 residues. Germline V gives CDR1 LGHNA, CDR2 YNFKEQ. This CDR3 is CASSQERGTGDSPLHF. The CDR3 coding sequence is TGTGCCAGCAGCCAAGAAAGAGGGACAGGAGATTCACCCCTCCACTTT.

V and J are TRBV18 and TRBJ2-7; 10 bases map to TRBD1. The CDR3 totals 15 residues. Germline V gives CDR1 KGHSH, CDR2 LQKENI. Unmatched junction bases numbered 5, after V lost 3 bases and J lost 3 bases. The CDR3 nucleotides are TGTGCCAGCTCACCTGGACAGGGGGGCGACTACGAGCAGTACTTC. Translating it yields CASSPGQGGDYEQYF.

This chain connects TRBV19 to TRBJ2-3; 8 bases line up with TRBD1. The CDR3 covers 14 residues. V lost 1 base to trimming and J lost 4 bases; unmatched junction nucleotides: 1. From germline, CDR1 is LNHDA and CDR2 SQIVND (reference sequence). CDR3 region: CASSIGTGSDTQYF. In DNA, the CDR3 is TGTGCCAGTAGTATAGGGACAGGGTCAGATACGCAGTATTTT.

This clone was seen a few times. The chain uses TRBV4-1 and TRBJ2-3, with TRBD2 matching 12 bases. The junction had 6 bases not matched to a gene; V was cut back by 0 bases and J by 5 bases. This CDR3 has 17 amino acids. The V gene's germline CDR1 is MGHRA and CDR2 YSYEKL. The chain's CDR3 is CASSQDQLAGGQDTQYF. Here the CDR3 DNA reads TGCGCCAGCAGCCAAGATCAACTAGCGGGGGGTCAAGATACGCAGTATTTT.

This chain connects TRBV28 to TRBJ1-2; TRBD1 agrees at 9 bases. The CDR3 consists of 14 residues. J was trimmed by 8 bases and V by 7 bases; bases with no gene match: 11. Germline V gene lookup returns CDR1 MDHEN and CDR2 SYDVKM. CDR3 DNA sequence: TGTGCCAGCACCCCCCGGAGGGACAGGGCGGGCTACACCTTC. This sequence encodes CASTPRRDRAGYTF.

The J gene is TRBJ1-2, the V gene TRBV5-4; TRBD1 matches at 7 bases. CDR1 and CDR2 from the germline V gene are SGHNT and YYREEE (reference sequence). V lost 1 base, J lost 8 bases, and 8 bases stayed unmatched. CDR3 length equals 14 residues. The CDR3 DNA sequence: TGTGCCAGCAGCTTGATCGACAGGGATGACGGCTACACCTTC. It yields the protein CASSLIDRDDGYTF.

This clone occurred a few times. This chain connects TRBV28 to TRBJ2-2, with D hard to call. V lost 3 bases to trimming and J lost 6 bases, with 8 bases between them. CDR3 length equals 13 residues. The germline CDR1 and CDR2 sequences are MDHEN and SYDVKM. The CDR3 loop reads CASSLSVAGELFF. The DNA for the CDR3 is TGTGCCAGCAGTTTGTCGGTTGCCGGGGAGCTGTTTTTT.

This clone has just a few counts. The genes are TRBV19 and TRBJ1-4, with 9 positions matching TRBD1. With V trimmed by 4 bases and J by 4 bases, 4 bases remained unmatched. The CDR3 covers 15 residues. The germline CDR1 and CDR2 sequences are LNHDA and SQIVND (reference sequence). CDR3 sequence (DNA): TGTGCCAGTAGTAAAGGACAGGGGATTAATGAAAAACTGTTTTTT. This translates into CASSKGQGINEKLFF.

This clone was observed a handful of times. The chain links TRBV13 to TRBJ2-5; D ambiguous. Trimming cost V 4 bases and J 4 bases, with 13 bases left between them. The CDR3 runs 14 residues. Germline V gives CDR1 PRHDT, CDR2 FYEKMQ (reference sequence). CDR3 residues: CASSSSILGETQYF. CDR3 nucleotide sequence: TGTGCCAGCAGCTCCTCCATTTTGGGAGAGACCCAGTACTTC.

This clone was counted once. The CDR3 reads CAWSVGGGGNTIYF. CDR3 bases: TGTGCCTGGAGTGTAGGAGGGGGAGGAAACACCATATATTTT. The V call is TRBV30, the J call TRBJ1-3, with D possibly being TRBD1 (6 bases). Between the trimmed V and J ends, which lost 0 bases and 4 bases, there was a span of 10 bases. The germline V gene has CDR1 GTSNPN and CDR2 SVGIG (reference sequence). CDR3 length: 14 amino acids.

This chain uses TRBV19 with TRBJ2-6; 7 bases map to TRBD2. Trimming cost V 9 bases and J 0 bases; bases outside gene matches: 11. CDR3 length: 17 residues. From germline, CDR1 is LNHDA and CDR2 SQIVND (reference sequence). As DNA, the CDR3 is TGTGCCAGCCAGGACCCGGGGGGAAACTCTGGGGCCAACGTCCTGACTTTC. As protein: CASQDPGGNSGANVLTF.

This sequence joins TRBV7-9 and TRBJ2-7, with 9 bases identical to TRBD2. After removal of 10 bases from V and 0 bases from J, the junction contained 7 bases not matched to a gene. The CDR3 spans 14 residues. Germline assignment: CDR1 SEHNR and CDR2 FQNEAQ (reference sequence). The CDR3 reads CATGTSWSSYEQYF. CDR3 DNA sequence: TGTGCCACTGGGACTAGCTGGAGCTCCTACGAGCAGTACTTC.

This chain joins TRBV6-5 and TRBJ2-5; TRBD1 agrees at 7 bases. The CDR3 is 14 residues long. In germline, CDR1 is MNHEY, CDR2 SVGAGI. V lost 7 bases, J lost 7 bases, and 12 bases stayed unmatched. In DNA, the CDR3 is TGTGCCAGCACTGCACGGGACAGCTGGGGGACCCAGTACTTC. This encodes CASTARDSWGTQYF.

This clone has more than one count but fewer than ten. The gene calls are TRBV6-6 and TRBJ1-6; D may be TRBD1 (6 bases). Germline V gene data show CDR1 as MNHNY and CDR2 as SVGAGI (reference sequence). The V gene lost 8 bases and the J gene lost 7 bases, with 9 bases spanning the gap. The CDR3 runs 12 residues. The CDR3 nucleotides read TGTGCCAGCTGCCAGGGGAATTCACCCCTCCACTTT. It encodes CASCQGNSPLHF.

This rearrangement joins TRBV4-2 to TRBJ2-1; D could derive from TRBD1 or TRBD2 (5 bases each). The CDR3 is made up of 16 amino acids. V lost 1 base to trimming and J lost 2 bases, with 12 bases between them. Germline V gene lookup returns CDR1 LGHNA and CDR2 YNFKEQ. CDR3 DNA sequence: TGTGCCAGCAGCCAAGGGGGCGTGGGGGCCTACAATGAGCAGTTCTTC. Residues: CASSQGGVGAYNEQFF.

This chain joins TRBV30 and TRBJ1-4; D might be TRBD1 (6 bases). V was pared by 8 bases and J by 6 bases, with 16 bases between. Germline V gene data show CDR1 as GTSNPN and CDR2 as SVGIG (reference sequence). This CDR3 has 13 amino acids. The CDR3 nucleotides are TGTGCCGGTCAACAGGGCGGGCATGAAAAACTGTTTTTT. It yields the protein CAGQQGGHEKLFF.

In its sample, this clone was seen a few times. This chain connects TRBV6-5 to TRBJ1-5; TRBD1 matches at 10 bases. Trimming at V came to 5 bases and at J to 6 bases, leaving 4 bases not matched to a gene. Germline CDR1 MNHEY, CDR2 SVGAGI. The CDR3 consists of 14 residues. CDR3 sequence (DNA): TGTGCCAGCAGTGGGACAGGGGTTGGTCAGCCCCAGCATTTT. Amino acid sequence: CASSGTGVGQPQHF.